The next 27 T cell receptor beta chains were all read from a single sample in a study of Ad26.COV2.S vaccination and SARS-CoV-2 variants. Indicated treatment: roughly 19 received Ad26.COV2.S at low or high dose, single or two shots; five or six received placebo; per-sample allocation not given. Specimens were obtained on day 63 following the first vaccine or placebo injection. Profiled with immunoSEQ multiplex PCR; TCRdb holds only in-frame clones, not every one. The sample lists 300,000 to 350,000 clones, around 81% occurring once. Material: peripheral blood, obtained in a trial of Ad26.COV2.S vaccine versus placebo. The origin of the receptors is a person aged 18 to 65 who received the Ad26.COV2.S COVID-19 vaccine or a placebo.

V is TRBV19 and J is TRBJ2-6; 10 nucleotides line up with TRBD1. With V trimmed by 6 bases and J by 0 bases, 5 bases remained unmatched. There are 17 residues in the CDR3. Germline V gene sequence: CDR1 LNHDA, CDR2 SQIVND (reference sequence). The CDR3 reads CASRDRGESSGANVLTF. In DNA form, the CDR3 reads TGTGCCAGTAGGGACAGGGGGGAAAGCTCTGGGGCCAACGTCCTGACTTTC.

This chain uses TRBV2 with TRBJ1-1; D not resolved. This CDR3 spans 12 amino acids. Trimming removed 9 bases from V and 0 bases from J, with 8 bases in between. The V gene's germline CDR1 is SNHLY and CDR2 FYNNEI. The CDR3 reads CASSGVNTEAFF. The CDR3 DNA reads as TGTGCCAGTTCTGGGGTGAACACTGAAGCTTTCTTT.

Here the CDR3 DNA reads TGTGCCAGCAGCTTGGCAGCCACAAATGAGCAGTTCTTC. Translation gives CASSLAATNEQFF. The J gene is TRBJ2-1, the V gene TRBV5-6; no clear D gene. The V end lost 0 bases, the J end lost 7 bases, and 8 bases lay between the germline ends. Looked up from germline, CDR1 is SGHDT and CDR2 is YYEEEE. This CDR3 contains 13 residues.

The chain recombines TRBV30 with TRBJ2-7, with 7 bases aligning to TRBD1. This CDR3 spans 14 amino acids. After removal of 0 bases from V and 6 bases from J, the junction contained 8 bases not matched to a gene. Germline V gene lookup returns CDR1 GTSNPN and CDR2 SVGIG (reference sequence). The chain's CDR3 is CAWSVPGTAGEQYF. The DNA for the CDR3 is TGTGCCTGGAGTGTACCCGGGACAGCTGGCGAGCAGTACTTC.

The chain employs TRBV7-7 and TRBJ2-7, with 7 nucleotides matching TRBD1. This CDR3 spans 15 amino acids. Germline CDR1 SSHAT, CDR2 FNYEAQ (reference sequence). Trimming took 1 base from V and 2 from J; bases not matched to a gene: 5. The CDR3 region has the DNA TGTGCCAGCAGCTTAGGGACAGGTCCAGCCTACGAGCAGTACTTC. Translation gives CASSLGTGPAYEQYF. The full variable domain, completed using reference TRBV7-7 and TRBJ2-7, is GAGVSQSPRYKVTKRGQDVTLRCDPISSHATLYWYQQALGQGPEFLTYFNYEAQPDKSGLPSDRFSAERPEGSISTLTIQRTEQRDSAMYRCASSLGTGPAYEQYFGPGTRLTVT.

CDR3 nucleotide sequence: TGTGCCACCAGCAGAGTTAGGGCTGGGGCCAACGTCCTGACTTTC. Amino acid sequence: CATSRVRAGANVLTF. This chain joins TRBV15 and TRBJ2-6; no clear D gene. The CDR3 is 15 amino acids. Germline CDR1 and CDR2: LNHNV and YYDKDF (reference sequence). Trimming cost V 1 base and J 2 bases, with 6 bases left between them.

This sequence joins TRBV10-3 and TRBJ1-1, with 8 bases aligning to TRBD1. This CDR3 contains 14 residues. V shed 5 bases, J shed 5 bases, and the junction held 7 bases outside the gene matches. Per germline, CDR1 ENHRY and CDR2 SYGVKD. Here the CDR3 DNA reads TGTGCCATCAGTACCCAGGGGGCGGGGACTGAAGCTTTCTTT. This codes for CAISTQGAGTEAFF.

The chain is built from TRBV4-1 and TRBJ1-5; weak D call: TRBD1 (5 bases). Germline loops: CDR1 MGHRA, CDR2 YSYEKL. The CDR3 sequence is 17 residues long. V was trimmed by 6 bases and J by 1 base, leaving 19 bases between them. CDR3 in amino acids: CASSPPTGGGSNQPQHF. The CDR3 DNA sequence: TGCGCCAGCAGTCCTCCTACGGGGGGAGGGAGCAATCAGCCCCAGCATTTT.

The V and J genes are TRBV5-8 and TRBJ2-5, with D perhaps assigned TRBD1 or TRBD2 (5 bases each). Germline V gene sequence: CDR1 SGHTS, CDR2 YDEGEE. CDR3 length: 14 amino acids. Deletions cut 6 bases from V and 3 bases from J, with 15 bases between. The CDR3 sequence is CASNKGTAKETQYF. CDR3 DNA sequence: TGTGCCAGCAACAAGGGGACGGCCAAAGAGACCCAGTACTTC.

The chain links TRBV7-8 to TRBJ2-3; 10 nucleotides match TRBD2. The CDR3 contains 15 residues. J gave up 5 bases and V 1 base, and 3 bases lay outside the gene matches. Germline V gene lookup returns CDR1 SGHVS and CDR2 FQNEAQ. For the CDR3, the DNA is TGTGCCAGCAGCTTAGTTAGCGGGGGGTTAGATACGCAGTATTTT. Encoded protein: CASSLVSGGLDTQYF.

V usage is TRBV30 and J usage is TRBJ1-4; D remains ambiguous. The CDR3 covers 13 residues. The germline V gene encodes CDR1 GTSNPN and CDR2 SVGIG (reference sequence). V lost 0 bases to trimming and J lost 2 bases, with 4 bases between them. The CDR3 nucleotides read TGTGCCTGGAGTGTACGCACTAATGAAAAACTGTTTTTT. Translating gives CAWSVRTNEKLFF.

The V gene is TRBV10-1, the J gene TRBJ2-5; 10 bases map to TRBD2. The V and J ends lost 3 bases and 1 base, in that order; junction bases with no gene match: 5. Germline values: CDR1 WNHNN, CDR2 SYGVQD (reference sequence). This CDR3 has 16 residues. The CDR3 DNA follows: TGCGCCAGCAGTGACGGGCTAGCGGGGGTCCAAGAGACCCAGTACTTC. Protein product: CASSDGLAGVQETQYF.

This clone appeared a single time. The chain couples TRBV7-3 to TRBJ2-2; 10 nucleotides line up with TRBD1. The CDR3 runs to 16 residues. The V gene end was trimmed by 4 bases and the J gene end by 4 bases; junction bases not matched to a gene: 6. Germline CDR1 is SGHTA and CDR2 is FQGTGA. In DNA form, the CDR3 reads TGTGCCAGCAGCTCCCGACAGGGGGCGCGCACCGGGGAGCTGTTTTTT. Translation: CASSSRQGARTGELFF.

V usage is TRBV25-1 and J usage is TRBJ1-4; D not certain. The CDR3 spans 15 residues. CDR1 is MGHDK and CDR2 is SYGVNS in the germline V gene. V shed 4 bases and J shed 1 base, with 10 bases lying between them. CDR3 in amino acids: CASSASLLTNEKLFF. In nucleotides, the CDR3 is TGTGCCAGCAGTGCCTCCCTCCTAACTAATGAAAAACTGTTTTTT.

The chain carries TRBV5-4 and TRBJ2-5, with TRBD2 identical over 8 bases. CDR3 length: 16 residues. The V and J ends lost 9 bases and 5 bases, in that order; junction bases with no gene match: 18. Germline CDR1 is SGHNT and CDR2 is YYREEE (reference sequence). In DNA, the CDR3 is TGTGCCACACGTTCCGTTGGGGCGTCGGGAGGGGAGACCCAGTACTTC. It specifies CATRSVGASGGETQYF.

The DNA of the CDR3 is TGCGCCAGCAGCTTGGGTGGGACAGGTAGAAATCAGCCCCAGCATTTT. Protein sequence: CASSLGGTGRNQPQHF. The chain recombines TRBV5-1 with TRBJ1-5, with TRBD1 matching over 8 bases. The trim removed 0 bases at V and 4 bases at J, leaving 6 bases unmatched. CDR3 size: 16 residues. Germline CDR1 is SGHRS and CDR2 is YFSETQ.

CDR3 region: CASSPTVPQSNQPQHF. The DNA for the CDR3 is TGTGCCAGCTCACCAACAGTTCCACAGAGCAATCAGCCCCAGCATTTT. V usage is TRBV18 and J usage is TRBJ1-5; no reliable D call. Germline CDR1 reads KGHSH; CDR2 reads LQKENI. The CDR3 covers 16 residues. Trimming pared 2 bases from V and 1 base from J, leaving 12 bases between.

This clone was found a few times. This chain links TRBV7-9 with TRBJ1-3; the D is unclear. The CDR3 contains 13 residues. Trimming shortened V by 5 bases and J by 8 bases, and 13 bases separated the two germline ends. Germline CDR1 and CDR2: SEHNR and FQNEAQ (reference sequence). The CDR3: CASSPPLSYTIYF. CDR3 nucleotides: TGTGCCAGCAGCCCCCCCCTTTCGTACACCATATATTTT.

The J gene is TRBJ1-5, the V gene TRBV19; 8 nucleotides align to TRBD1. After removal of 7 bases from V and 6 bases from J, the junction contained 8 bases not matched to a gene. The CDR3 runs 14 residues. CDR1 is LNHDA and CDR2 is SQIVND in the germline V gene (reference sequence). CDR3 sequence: CASTVQGAGQPQHF. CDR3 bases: TGTGCCAGTACCGTCCAGGGGGCCGGTCAGCCCCAGCATTTT.

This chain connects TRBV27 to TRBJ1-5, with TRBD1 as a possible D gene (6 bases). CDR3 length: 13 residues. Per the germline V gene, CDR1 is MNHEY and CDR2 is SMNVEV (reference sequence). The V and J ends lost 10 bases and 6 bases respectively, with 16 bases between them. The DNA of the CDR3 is TGTGCCACCTCTGGGGGCAGGGGTCAGCCCCAGCATTTT. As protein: CATSGGRGQPQHF.

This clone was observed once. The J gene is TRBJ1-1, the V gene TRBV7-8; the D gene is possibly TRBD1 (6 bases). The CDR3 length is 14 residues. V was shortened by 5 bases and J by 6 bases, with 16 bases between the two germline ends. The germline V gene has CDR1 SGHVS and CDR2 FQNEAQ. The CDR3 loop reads CASSLSPTGPEAFF. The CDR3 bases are TGTGCCAGCAGCCTCTCCCCGACAGGCCCTGAAGCTTTCTTT. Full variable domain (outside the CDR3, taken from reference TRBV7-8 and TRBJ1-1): GAGVSQSPRYKVAKRGQDVALRCDPISGHVSLFWYQQALGQGPEFLTYFQNEAQLDKSGLPSDRFFAERPEGSVSTLKIQRTQQEDSAVYLCASSLSPTGPEAFFGQGTRLTVV.

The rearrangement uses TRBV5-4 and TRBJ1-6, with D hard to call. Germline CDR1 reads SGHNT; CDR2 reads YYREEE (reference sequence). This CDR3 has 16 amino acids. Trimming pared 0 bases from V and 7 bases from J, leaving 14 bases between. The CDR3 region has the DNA TGTGCCAGCAGCTTGGGGGGTAGCGGGGAAAATTCACCCCTCCACTTT. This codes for CASSLGGSGENSPLHF.

CDR3 loop: CASSRNRGGNSPLHF. CDR3 DNA sequence: TGTGCCAGCAGCAGAAACAGGGGAGGGAATTCACCCCTCCACTTT. The chain uses TRBV27 and TRBJ1-6, with 7 bases identical to TRBD1. Germline V gene sequence: CDR1 MNHEY, CDR2 SMNVEV (reference sequence). Trimming cost V 6 bases and J 7 bases; bases outside gene matches: 9. The CDR3 runs 15 residues.

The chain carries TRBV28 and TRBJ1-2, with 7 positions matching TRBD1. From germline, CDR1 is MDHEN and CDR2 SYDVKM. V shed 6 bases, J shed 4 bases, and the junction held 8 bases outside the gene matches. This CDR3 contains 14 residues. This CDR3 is CASRSRQGLYGYTF. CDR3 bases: TGTGCCAGCAGGTCGCGACAGGGCCTCTATGGCTACACCTTC.

The CDR3 sequence is CASNERDYPKMSSYNEQFF. DNA of the CDR3: TGTGCCAGCAACGAGAGGGACTACCCGAAAATGAGCTCCTACAATGAGCAGTTCTTC. The genes are TRBV21-1 and TRBJ2-1; the DNA was not compared with TRBD2, the D call given in the table. TRBV21-1 counts as a pseudogene. The CDR3 sequence is 19 residues long.

CDR3 sequence (DNA): TGCGCCAGCAGCGCGACGGGGACTAGTGGGGTAGGGGAGCAGTTCTTC. This sequence encodes CASSATGTSGVGEQFF. This chain links TRBV5-1 with TRBJ2-1; 8 bases fit TRBD2. The J segment lost 10 bases and the V segment lost 4 bases, leaving 16 bases of the junction unmatched. CDR1 is SGHRS, CDR2 YFSETQ, per germline. The CDR3 runs to 16 residues.

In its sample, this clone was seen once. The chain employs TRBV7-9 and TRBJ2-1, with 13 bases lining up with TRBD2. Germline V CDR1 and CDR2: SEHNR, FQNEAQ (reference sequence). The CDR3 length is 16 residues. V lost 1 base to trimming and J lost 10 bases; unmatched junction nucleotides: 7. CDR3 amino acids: CASSLGTSGGANEQFF. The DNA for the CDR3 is TGTGCCAGCAGCTTAGGCACTAGCGGGGGGGCCAACGAGCAGTTCTTC. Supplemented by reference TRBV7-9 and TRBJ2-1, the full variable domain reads DTGVSQNPRHKITKRGQNVTFRCDPISEHNRLYWYRQTLGQGPEFLTYFQNEAQLEKSRLLSDRFSAERPKGSFSTLEIQRTEQGDSAMYLCASSLGTSGGANEQFFGPGTRLTVL.